What follows are 7 T cell receptor beta chains derived from one specimen sequenced in a study of blood T cell repertoires in COVID-19. The repertoire was sequenced with immunoSEQ multiplex PCR; TCRdb's copy has only in-frame clones and lacks some. This sample has 100,000 or so clones, with 69% found just once. The sample consisted of peripheral blood. The receptors here all came from a man older than 75 with acute or convalescent COVID-19.

V is TRBV7-2 and J is TRBJ2-2; TRBD2 agrees at 7 bases. Germline V lookup: CDR1 SGHTA, CDR2 FQGNSA. Losses at the gene ends were 5 bases for V and 7 bases for J; bases not matched to a gene: 10. The CDR3 consists of 15 residues. The CDR3 DNA sequence: TGTGCCAGCAGCCCCCCCCGGCGGGAGTTCGGGGAGCTGTTTTTT. Protein: CASSPPRREFGELFF.

The chain links TRBV24-1 to TRBJ2-7; 7 bases agree with TRBD1. The CDR3 extends over 13 amino acids. The ends lost 7 bases at V and 5 bases at J; junction bases unmatched: 7. Per the germline V gene, CDR1 is KGHDR and CDR2 is SFDVKD. CDR3 DNA: TGTGCCACCAGCGGCAGGGGGATGGACGAGCAGTACTTC. The encoded protein is CATSGRGMDEQYF.

The J gene is TRBJ2-2, the V gene TRBV9, with 9 bases fitting TRBD1. CDR3 length: 15 amino acids. Germline assignment: CDR1 SGDLS and CDR2 YYNGEE. V was pared by 0 bases and J by 6 bases, with 3 bases of the junction left unmatched. The CDR3: CASSVGDRVAGELFF. As DNA, the CDR3 is TGTGCCAGCAGCGTAGGGGACAGGGTGGCCGGGGAGCTGTTTTTT.

V usage is TRBV27 and J usage is TRBJ1-2; 7 nucleotides line up with TRBD1. The CDR3 has 13 amino acids. Trimming removed 6 bases from V and 4 bases from J; junction bases left unmatched: 5. Looked up from germline, CDR1 is MNHEY and CDR2 is SMNVEV (reference sequence). The CDR3 DNA reads as TGTGCCAGCAGCCGTGACAGGGCCTATGGCTACACCTTC. Translated: CASSRDRAYGYTF.

The rearrangement links TRBV27 to TRBJ2-2; D is perhaps TRBD1 (6 bases). Germline V gives CDR1 MNHEY, CDR2 SMNVEV (reference sequence). The CDR3 is 15 amino acids. With 2 bases removed from V and 4 bases from J, the gap between germline ends came to 11 bases. The CDR3 nucleotides are TGTGCCAGCAGTTTAAGTGGGGGCCCCACCGGGGAGCTGTTTTTT. Its protein is CASSLSGGPTGELFF.

The genes are TRBV12-5 and TRBJ2-1; maybe TRBD1 (7 bases). Trimming removed 0 bases at V and 1 base at J, with 16 bases between. This CDR3 is 18 amino acids long. Looked up from germline, CDR1 is LGHNT and CDR2 is FRNRAP. CDR3 sequence reads: CASGLVLGGDRSYNEQFF. The CDR3, as DNA: TGTGCTAGTGGTTTGGTATTAGGAGGGGACAGATCCTACAATGAGCAGTTCTTC. The whole variable domain, remainder taken from reference TRBV12-5 and TRBJ2-1, is DARVTQTPRHKVTEMGQEVTMRCQPILGHNTVFWYRQTMMQGLELLAYFRNRAPLDDSGMPKDRFSAEMPDATLATLKIQPSEPRDSAVYFCASGLVLGGDRSYNEQFFGPGTRLTVL.

The rearrangement joins TRBV10-3 to TRBJ2-5, with 10 positions matching TRBD2. The CDR3 runs 16 residues. Germline V gives CDR1 ENHRY, CDR2 SYGVKD. Trimming removed 3 bases from V and 5 bases from J; junction bases left unmatched: 9. This CDR3 is CAISDESSGRRETQYF. As DNA, the CDR3 is TGTGCCATCAGTGACGAGAGTAGCGGGAGGAGGGAGACCCAGTACTTC.